This record covers a single T cell receptor beta chain. Germline CDR1 LGHDT, CDR2 YNNKEL (reference sequence). The J segment lost 2 bases and the V segment lost 1 base, leaving 3 bases of the junction unmatched. The CDR3 loop spans 16 amino acids. The record originates from a study of blood T cell repertoires in COVID-19. Study-wide background: Sites in the United States, Italy and Spain provided acute and convalescent COVID-19 samples.

In the original workflow: Estimates of nucleated cell counts were drawn from the amplification of reference gene primers. Method: immunoSEQ multiplex PCR; TCRdb's copy keeps in-frame clones and lacks some. Clone size and the V and J calls come from that table; the DNA yielded D and trimming. The repertoire holds around 130,000 clones, around nine tenths seen once, with more than 2% in the top ten. V gene TRBV3-1 (or the pseudogene TRBV3-2) combines with J gene TRBJ2-3; TRBD2 matches 10 bases. Sequencing input: peripheral blood. This TCR derives from a woman aged 45-65 years with acute or convalescent COVID-19. The CDR3 protein is CASSQGTSGATDTQYF. The CDR3 nucleotides read TGTGCCAGCAGCCAAGGCACTAGCGGGGCCACAGATACGCAGTATTTT.